This T cell receptor (beta chain) stems from a study of blood T cell repertoires in COVID-19. CDR3 length equals 15 residues. Trimming stripped 2 bases from V and 1 base from J, with 8 bases between. From germline, CDR1 is KGHSH and CDR2 LQKENI. Original processing methods: Amplification of reference gene primers provided the estimated nucleated cell counts. Method: immunoSEQ multiplex PCR; TCRdb's copy keeps in-frame clones and lacks some. D and trimming come from the DNA, and the V and J calls and clone size come from that table. The profile shows 150,000 or so clones, around four fifths of them singletons.

The chain combines TRBV18 with TRBJ2-2; D is perhaps TRBD1 (6 bases). The sample taken for sequencing was PBMCs or T cells enriched from blood (not recorded which). This TCR came from a woman between 50 and 59 years old in a cohort exposed to, infected with or recovered from COVID-19 (not recorded which). DNA of the CDR3: TGTGCCAGCTCACCATCGACAGGGAACACCGGGGAGCTGTTTTTT. Amino acid sequence: CASSPSTGNTGELFF.